These T cell receptor beta chains were read from a single sample in a study of molecular identifiers for immune sequencing clone quantification. TCRdb independently ran MiXCR on the PCR reads; one entry per CDR3 protein. Among about half a million distinct CDR3 sequences listed, 20% to 25% were seen once. The sequenced material came from naive CD8+ T cells from blood, with Jurkat cell RNA spiked in. All receptors come from a human donor in good health. Some libraries in this study had Jurkat cell RNA spiked in. The CDR3 runs from the conserved cysteine through the conserved F or W. Each record gives: V gene, clone size, J gene, D gene, CDR3 DNA, CDR3 protein. D genes are given only for firm matches. Only some rows state a clone size, as once, few, many or a class for expanded clones.

>TRBV11-2|.|TRBJ2-7|TRBD2
TGTGCCAGCAGCCCCCGAATCGGGGGGGAGCAGTACTTC
CASSPRIGGEQYF
>TRBV28|many|TRBJ1-5|.
TGTGCCAGCAGTTTTGTCCATCAGCCCCAGCATTTT
CASSFVHQPQHF
>TRBV15|.|TRBJ1-5|.
TGTGCCACCTCGGGGGGGTTGAATCAGCCCCAGCATTTT
CATSGGLNQPQHF
>TRBV6-5|.|TRBJ2-2|.
TGTGCCAGCAGTTACTCTCCGTCGAGCACCGGGGAGCTGTTTTTT
CASSYSPSSTGELFF
>TRBV29-1|many|TRBJ2-7|.
TGCAGCGTTCGTGGGGGGCGGGGCTACGAGCAGTACTTC
CSVRGGRGYEQYF
>TRBV12-5|many|TRBJ2-7|TRBD1
TGTGCTAGTGGTTTGGCCGTGACCGGGACAGCCATCTACGAGCAGTACTTC
CASGLAVTGTAIYEQYF
>TRBV7-6|few|TRBJ2-2|TRBD2
TGTGCCAGCAGCACGGGACTAGCGTTCACCGGGGAGCTGTTTTTT
CASSTGLAFTGELFF
>TRBV12-3/TRBV12-4|.|TRBJ2-5|.
TGTGCCAGCACTTTTGACGGGACCCAGTACTTC
CASTFDGTQYF
>TRBV27|few|TRBJ2-1|TRBD2
TGTGCCAGCAGTCCCGGGACTAGCGGGAGGTCTGAGCAGTTCTTC
CASSPGTSGRSEQFF
>TRBV4-1|.|TRBJ2-2|TRBD1
TGCGCCAGCAGCCAAGCTTTGGGGACAGGGGGTATAGGCACCGGGGAGCTGTTTTTT
CASSQALGTGGIGTGELFF
>TRBV14|many|TRBJ2-7|.
TGTGCCAGCAGCCAAGAGGTTGTTGGGGGGCACGAGCAGTACTTC
CASSQEVVGGHEQYF
>TRBV7-8|.|TRBJ1-4|.
TGTGCCAGCAGCCCCAACGTTAGACAGTTAACGGGGGAAAAACTGTTTTTT
CASSPNVRQLTGEKLFF
>TRBV4-3|.|TRBJ2-1|.
TGCGCCAGCAGCCAAGATAAGGTCGGACAGCCCCACAATGAGCAGTTCTTC
CASSQDKVGQPHNEQFF
>TRBV5-6|few|TRBJ2-2|.
TGTGCCAGCAGCTACGGTTATCCCGGGGAGCTGTTTTTT
CASSYGYPGELFF
>TRBV29-1|.|TRBJ2-1|.
TGCAGCGCTTACCCAGTTGGGGGGATCAATGAGCAGTTCTTC
CSAYPVGGINEQFF
>TRBV27|many|TRBJ1-5|.
TGTGCCAGCAGTTTAGTAGGGTTCAATCAGCCCCAGCATTTT
CASSLVGFNQPQHF
>TRBV5-4|many|TRBJ2-2|.
TGTGCCAGCAGCTTGGATGGAATGACCGGGGAGCTGTTTTTT
CASSLDGMTGELFF
>TRBV12-3/TRBV12-4|few|TRBJ2-1|.
TGTGCCAGCAGTGCGACAGGGGCAGGACTAGCCCTTTCCTCCTACAATGAGCAGTTCTTC
CASSATGAGLALSSYNEQFF
>TRBV11-2|many|TRBJ2-7|TRBD1
TGTGCCAGCAGCTATTCAACAGGGGGCGCGTACGAGCAGTACTTC
CASSYSTGGAYEQYF
>TRBV6-6|many|TRBJ1-3|.
TGTGCCAGCAGCATACAGGGCCACTCTGGAAACACCATATATTTT
CASSIQGHSGNTIYF
>TRBV5-4|many|TRBJ1-2|TRBD1
TGTGCCAGCAGCTTGCTGGGACAGACTCGAAACTATGGCTACACCTTC
CASSLLGQTRNYGYTF
>TRBV5-5|few|TRBJ1-1|.
TGTGCCAGCAGCTTGGGAACAGGGATAGTTGAAGCTTTCTTT
CASSLGTGIVEAFF